This TCR beta chain was captured by sequencing in a study of CD8 T cells in ankylosing spondylitis. This clonotype was observed many times. Its antigen is unknown. V gave up 1 base and J gave up 0 bases, with 10 bases separating them. Looked up from germline, CDR1 is DFQATT and CDR2 is SNEGSKA (reference sequence). The CDR3 spans 14 residues. Construction of TCR beta libraries was performed using quantitative 5'-RACE with molecular barcodes. TCRdb redid the calling of the 5' RACE reads with MiXCR, one entry per CDR3 protein. The sample records about 840,000 distinct CDR3 sequences, 10% to 15% being singletons. Points from the study as a whole: As reported, disease-linked clones showed significant enrichment in matched ankylosing spondylitis synovial fluid. Disease-linked clones had a CD8+ phenotype and relatively low frequency in peripheral blood. Before this, some motif variants had been reported in reactive arthritis synovial fluid and blood. Apparently characteristic of ankylosing spondylitis blood was a TCR beta motif (eight highly homologous variants).

The sequencing sample was made of blood, either unsorted or a sorted T cell fraction (not recorded which). This chain uses TRBV20-1 with TRBJ2-7; D is unresolved. This clonotype originated in a male donor with ankylosing spondylitis. The CDR3 protein is CSARGKVSSYEQYF. The CDR3 nucleotides read TGCAGTGCTAGAGGGAAGGTCAGCTCCTACGAGCAGTACTTC.